This record concerns one TCR beta chain sequence. The sample originates from a study of blood T cell repertoires in COVID-19. Study at large: Spain, Italy and the United States supplied samples that represented acute and convalescent COVID-19. T cells, B-cell-depleted T cells, or PBMCs provided the cDNA or gDNA that served as material.

This CDR3 comprises 13 residues. Trimming pared 4 bases from V and 2 bases from J, leaving 6 bases between. Germline loops: CDR1 SGHVS, CDR2 FQNEAQ. The table came from immunoSEQ multiplex PCR; TCRdb's copy has only in-frame clones and leaves some out. The sample has about 89,000 clones, 75% to 85% seen once; the top ten hold 15% to 20%. This TCR derives from a woman older than 75 with acute or convalescent COVID-19. The rearrangement uses TRBV7-8 and TRBJ1-5; D uncertain. Input material: peripheral blood. DNA for the CDR3: TGTGCCAGCAGCTCTAGAGGCAATCAGCCCCAGCATTTT. Translation: CASSSRGNQPQHF.